The entry below describes one T cell receptor (beta chain). This record belongs to a study of cytomegalovirus exposure and HLA in healthy donors. On the study more broadly: The 600 to 800 first-cohort repertoires shared a platform with the 130 or so validation repertoires, as reported in a later analysis.

Germline CDR1 is SGHRS and CDR2 is YFSETQ. Trimming cost V 8 bases and J 5 bases; bases outside gene matches: 7. The CDR3 spans 13 residues. Repertoires were generated with immunoSEQ multiplex PCR, while TCRdb's copy carries only in-frame clones and drops some. The table lists around 350,000 clones, roughly 89% of them singletons. The receptor's source is a woman between 18 and 29 years old in good health and CMV-seronegative. The specimen was PBMCs. The rearrangement uses TRBV5-1 and TRBJ2-1; 7 bases line up with TRBD1. The CDR3 spells CASTSGTDNEQFF. CDR3 nucleotide sequence: TGCGCCAGTACTTCCGGGACAGACAATGAGCAGTTCTTC.